Shown below are 29 T cell receptor beta chains from a single sample sequenced in a study of T cells in Graves' hyperthyroidism and ophthalmopathy. RNA transcripts gave rise to amplified TCR beta CDR3 regions. The HTBI primer set drove a first-round RT-PCR of the TCR CDR3. MiXCR was run by TCRdb on the multiplex PCR reads, yielding one entry per CDR3 protein. The repertoire holds about 350,000 distinct CDR3 sequences, with roughly 18% as singletons. Sequenced material: blood. Every receptor here comes from a woman in her forties with Graves' ophthalmopathy.

V gene TRBV19 combines with J gene TRBJ2-5, with TRBD2 matching 13 bases. Per the germline V gene, CDR1 is LNHDA and CDR2 is SQIVND (reference sequence). V shed 5 bases, J shed 3 bases, and the junction held 3 bases outside the gene matches. The CDR3 consists of 15 residues. In nucleotides, the CDR3 is TGTGCCAGTAGTCAGGGACTAGCGGGGAAAGAGACCCAGTACTTC. Amino acids: CASSQGLAGKETQYF.

The rearrangement links TRBV20-1 to TRBJ1-5, with a possible D match to TRBD1 (5 bases). The CDR3 is made up of 14 amino acids. The V gene's germline CDR1 is DFQATT and CDR2 SNEGSKA (reference sequence). Trimming pared 0 bases from V and 7 bases from J, leaving 13 bases between. The CDR3 DNA follows: TGCAGTGCTAGAGAGGGAGGGGTAGGACAGCCCCAGCATTTT. It specifies CSAREGGVGQPQHF.

In its sample, this clonotype was seen many times. V is TRBV11-1 and J is TRBJ1-1, with a possible D match to TRBD1 (5 bases). The ends were cut back, 7 bases at V and 0 bases at J, with 18 bases in the middle. Germline CDR1 is SGHAT and CDR2 is FQDESV (reference sequence). This CDR3 has 16 residues. CDR3 coding DNA: TGTGCCAGCACAGTGGATGGGGCAGGGATGAACACTGAAGCTTTCTTT. It specifies CASTVDGAGMNTEAFF.

This clonotype was seen at least ten times. The CDR3 coding sequence is TGTGCCACCAGCAGAGATTGGGGAGGGACTGGAAACACCATATATTTT. Translated: CATSRDWGGTGNTIYF. The chain joins TRBV15 to TRBJ1-3; D is uncertain. Germline assignment: CDR1 LNHNV and CDR2 YYDKDF (reference sequence). The CDR3 spans 16 residues. V lost 0 bases to trimming and J lost 2 bases, with 11 bases between them.

The chain couples TRBV30 to TRBJ1-1; 7 positions agree with TRBD1. CDR1 is GTSNPN and CDR2 is SVGIG in the germline V gene (reference sequence). This CDR3 is 12 amino acids long. The V segment lost 4 bases and the J segment 4 bases; nucleotides outside the gene matches: 3. The CDR3 reads CAWTGGSTEAFF. Written as DNA, the CDR3 is TGTGCCTGGACAGGGGGTAGCACTGAAGCTTTCTTT. The whole variable domain, remainder taken from reference TRBV30 and TRBJ1-1, is SQTIHQWPATLVQPVGSPLSLECTVEGTSNPNLYWYRQAAGRGLQLLFYSVGIGQISSEVPQNLSASRPQDRQFILSSKKLLLSDSGFYLCAWTGGSTEAFFGQGTRLTVV.

This clonotype was counted many times. The chain combines TRBV27 with TRBJ2-6; the match to TRBD1 covers 7 bases. This CDR3 has 17 residues. The V segment lost 4 bases and the J segment 0 bases; nucleotides outside the gene matches: 6. CDR1 MNHEY and CDR2 SMNVEV come from the germline V gene (reference sequence). This CDR3 is CASSSRDSPSGANVLTF. The CDR3 bases are TGTGCCAGCAGTTCCAGGGACAGCCCCTCTGGGGCCAACGTCCTGACTTTC.

A word on this clonotype: A much bigger clone sits one base away, suggesting this may be a read error. The V call is TRBV28, the J call TRBJ2-3, with D perhaps TRBD2 (5 bases). CDR3 size: 17 residues. V gave up 4 bases and J gave up 1 base, with 18 bases separating them. Germline V gene sequence: CDR1 MDHEN, CDR2 SYDVKM. As DNA, the CDR3 is TGTGCCAGCAGTTCCGGTCGATGGGAGCTGGGCACAGATACGCAGTATTTT. It encodes CASSSGRWELGTDTQYF.

CDR3 coding DNA: TGTGCCAGTAGATCAACAAAGCTGACAGAGATGAACACTGAAGCTTTCTTT. Protein: CASRSTKLTEMNTEAFF. V is TRBV19 and J is TRBJ1-1; TRBD1 is a possible D gene (5 bases). The germline V gene encodes CDR1 LNHDA and CDR2 SQIVND (reference sequence). The CDR3 contains 17 residues. The V end was cut by 6 bases, the J end by 0 bases, with 20 bases between.

V is TRBV11-2 and J is TRBJ1-2; TRBD1 aligns across 8 bases. V dropped 0 bases and J dropped 4; count of bases not matched to a gene: 4. The CDR3 runs 15 residues. Germline V gene sequence: CDR1 SGHAT, CDR2 FQNNGV. The CDR3 coding sequence is TGTGCCAGCAGCTTAGACAGGGGGCGAGGCTATGGCTACACCTTC. It translates to CASSLDRGRGYGYTF.

This clonotype appeared many times. The V gene is TRBV6-1, the J gene TRBJ1-1; a weak D match, TRBD1 (5 bases). The CDR3 runs 14 residues. Trimming stripped 0 bases from V and 9 bases from J, with 14 bases between. Germline CDR1 MNHNS, CDR2 SASEGT. The CDR3 bases are TGTGCCAGCAGTGAAGCCCGGGGGAGTAGGAAAGCTTTCTTT. Protein product: CASSEARGSRKAFF.

The chain has TRBV11-2 and TRBJ2-7; a possible D gene is TRBD2 (5 bases). The length of the CDR3 is 14 residues. Trimming shortened V by 0 bases and J by 1 base, and 7 bases separated the two germline ends. The germline V gene has CDR1 SGHAT and CDR2 FQNNGV. As DNA, the CDR3 is TGTGCCAGCAGCTTAGAACTAGGGTCCTACGAGCAGTACTTC. This gives the protein CASSLELGSYEQYF.

This clonotype was recorded at least ten times. The chain has TRBV9 and TRBJ2-7; D is possibly TRBD2 (6 bases). CDR1 SGDLS and CDR2 YYNGEE come from the germline V gene. V was cut by 3 bases and J by 1 base, with 8 bases left in between. The CDR3 is 13 residues long. CDR3 protein: CASSATSSYEQYF. The CDR3, as DNA: TGTGCCAGCAGCGCGACTAGTTCCTACGAGCAGTACTTC.

This clonotype was found many times. This sequence may be a read error, since a much larger clone differs from it by one base. This chain joins TRBV12-3 or TRBV12-4 and TRBJ1-1; D gene ambiguous. The CDR3 runs to 14 residues. The CDR3, as DNA: TGTACCAGCAGGCCCCGGGAAGGGATGGGTGAAGCTTTCTTT. It encodes CTSRPREGMGEAFF.

This clonotype was found many times. The chain couples TRBV25-1 to TRBJ2-6; 9 positions agree with TRBD1. The CDR3 runs to 20 residues. Germline V gene data show CDR1 as MGHDK and CDR2 as SYGVNS. Trimming cost V 3 bases and J 1 base; bases outside gene matches: 13. For the CDR3, the DNA is TGTGCCAGCAGTGACCCCAGCCGGGACAGGGAAACGTCTGGGGCCAACGTCCTGACTTTC. This encodes CASSDPSRDRETSGANVLTF.

As for this clonotype: A much larger clone differs from this one at a single base, so this may be a read error. The V call is TRBV30, the J call TRBJ1-5; TRBD1 agrees at 8 bases. This CDR3 region has 15 residues. Germline CDR1 is GTSNPN and CDR2 is SVGIG (reference sequence). The trim removed 2 bases at V and 6 bases at J, leaving 9 bases unmatched. The DNA of the CDR3 is TGTGCCTGGAGTAGCGGACAGGGAGCCGGTCAGCCCCAGCATTTT. Its translation: CAWSSGQGAGQPQHF. The full variable domain, completed using reference TRBV30 and TRBJ1-5, is SQTIHQWPATLVQPVGSPLSLECTVEGTSNPNLYWYRQAAGRGLQLLFYSVGIGQISSEVPQNLSASRPQDRQFILSSKKLLLSDSGFYLCAWSSGQGAGQPQHFGDGTRLSIL.

The table lists this clonotype with many counts. V and J are TRBV5-1 and TRBJ1-1; a possible D gene is TRBD1 (5 bases). Germline V gene lookup returns CDR1 SGHRS and CDR2 YFSETQ. V gave up 4 bases and J gave up 3 bases, with 13 bases separating them. This CDR3 is 14 amino acids long. CDR3 sequence: CASSQLDSYTEAFF. In nucleotides, the CDR3 is TGCGCCAGCAGCCAACTAGACAGTTACACTGAAGCTTTCTTT.

As to this clonotype: Germline is not matched at one junction end, which may reflect a read error. The genes are TRBV20-1 and TRBJ2-5; possible D gene TRBD2, 6 bases. This CDR3 spans 16 amino acids. Germline V CDR1 and CDR2: DFQATT, SNEGSKA (reference sequence). CDR3 nucleotide sequence: TGCAGTGCTAGCATATTGGGACTTCTAAACCAAGAGGCCCAGTACTTC. It translates to CSASILGLLNQEAQYF.

This clonotype was seen ten or more times. The rearrangement uses TRBV28 and TRBJ2-4, with 15 positions matching TRBD2. Looked up from germline, CDR1 is MDHEN and CDR2 is SYDVKM. The junction had 8 bases not matched to a gene; V was cut back by 2 bases and J by 3 bases. This CDR3 contains 19 residues. The CDR3 is CASSLNGLAGGPGKNIQYF. For the CDR3, the DNA is TGTGCCAGCAGTTTAAACGGACTAGCGGGAGGGCCTGGCAAAAACATTCAGTACTTC. Looking up the rest from reference TRBV28 and TRBJ2-4 gives the full variable domain: DVKVTQSSRYLVKRTGEKVFLECVQDMDHENMFWYRQDPGLGLRLIYFSYDVKMKEKGDIPEGYSVSREKKERFSLILESASTNQTSMYLCASSLNGLAGGPGKNIQYFGAGTRLSVL.

This sequence joins TRBV24-1 and TRBJ2-4, with 7 bases identical to TRBD2. The CDR3 is 13 residues long. V shed 2 bases and J 9 bases; nucleotides not matched to a gene: 3. Germline CDR1 and CDR2: KGHDR and SFDVKD. CDR3 DNA sequence: TGTGCCACCAGTGATTCCAGGGAGGGCATTCAGTACTTC. Residues: CATSDSREGIQYF.

Turning to this clonotype: Mismatch with germline at one junction end may stem from a read error. The V and J genes are TRBV11-2 and TRBJ2-2, with TRBD2 matching 12 bases. The CDR3 has 17 amino acids. CDR1 SGHAT and CDR2 FQNNGV come from the germline V gene. The CDR3 DNA sequence: TGTGCCAGCAGCTCGCTGGGACTAGCGGGTAGGACCGGGGGGCTGTTTTTT. It yields the protein CASSSLGLAGRTGGLFF.

This clonotype was detected ten times or more. V usage is TRBV30 and J usage is TRBJ2-7; 7 bases are shared with TRBD2. V was clipped by 1 base and J by 6 bases; unmatched bases: 6. Germline CDR1 reads GTSNPN; CDR2 reads SVGIG (reference sequence). The CDR3 extends over 13 amino acids. The CDR3 protein is CAWSGGGPGEQYF. The CDR3 DNA reads TGTGCCTGGAGTGGGGGAGGGCCCGGCGAGCAGTACTTC.

This clonotype showed up many times. V usage is TRBV5-1 and J usage is TRBJ1-3; D may be TRBD1 (5 bases). This CDR3 is 18 amino acids long. The V end was cut by 0 bases, the J end by 0 bases, with 16 bases between. Germline CDR1 is SGHRS and CDR2 is YFSETQ. As DNA, the CDR3 is TGCGCCAGCAGCTTGGTACTGCAGGGAACGAGCTCTGGAAACACCATATATTTT. It codes for CASSLVLQGTSSGNTIYF.

In this sample, this clonotype turned up many times. The V call is TRBV2, the J call TRBJ2-7; D unresolved. The CDR3 covers 14 residues. Trimming took 2 bases from V and 0 from J, leaving 8 bases between them. The V gene's germline CDR1 is SNHLY and CDR2 FYNNEI. CDR3 coding DNA: TGTGCCAGCAGTGAAAGCTTCCGCTCCTACGAGCAGTACTTC. Translating gives CASSESFRSYEQYF.

This clonotype was seen ten or more times. The chain joins TRBV28 to TRBJ2-7; TRBD1 matches 8 bases. The V gene end was trimmed by 8 bases and the J gene end by 2 bases; junction bases not matched to a gene: 5. Germline lookup yields CDR1 MDHEN and CDR2 SYDVKM. The CDR3 spans 13 residues. This CDR3 reads CASGQGPPYEQYF. CDR3 sequence (DNA): TGTGCCAGCGGACAGGGACCCCCCTACGAGCAGTACTTC.

This clonotype was observed at least ten times. The gene calls are TRBV12-3 or TRBV12-4 and TRBJ2-3, with TRBD2 identical over 8 bases. This CDR3 has 15 amino acids. V trimming: 6 bases; J trimming: 0 bases; junction bases outside the gene matches: 5. CDR3 coding DNA: TGTGCCAGCAGCCGACTAGCGACTAGCACAGATACGCAGTATTTT. Translated: CASSRLATSTDTQYF.

Details on this clonotype: Since a much larger clone is just one base distant, this may be a read error. The rearrangement links TRBV3-1 to TRBJ1-1; D is uncertain. The length of the CDR3 is 14 residues. The V gene lost 4 bases and the J gene lost 4 bases, with 13 bases spanning the gap. The V gene's germline CDR1 is LGHDT and CDR2 YNNKEL (reference sequence). The CDR3 region has the DNA TGTGCCAGCAGCCCGATGGTCCCGGGCACTGAAGCTTTCTTT. As protein: CASSPMVPGTEAFF.

This clonotype occurred many times. The chain is built from TRBV10-3 and TRBJ2-7; either TRBD1 or TRBD2 may supply D (5 bases each). Germline loops: CDR1 ENHRY, CDR2 SYGVKD. The V gene lost 0 bases and the J gene lost 0 bases, with 6 bases spanning the gap. The CDR3 is 14 amino acids. For the CDR3, the DNA is TGTGCCATCAGTGAGTCTGGGGGCTCCTACGAGCAGTACTTC. The encoded protein is CAISESGGSYEQYF.

This clonotype was picked up many times. The V call is TRBV30, the J call TRBJ1-5; D remains unclear. V shed 2 bases and J shed 0 bases, with 2 bases lying between them. The CDR3 sequence is 12 residues long. Germline assignment: CDR1 GTSNPN and CDR2 SVGIG (reference sequence). The CDR3 DNA reads TGTGCCTGGAGTTATAGCAATCAGCCCCAGCATTTT. Its translation: CAWSYSNQPQHF. Combining the CDR3 with reference TRBV30 and TRBJ1-5 gives the whole variable domain SQTIHQWPATLVQPVGSPLSLECTVEGTSNPNLYWYRQAAGRGLQLLFYSVGIGQISSEVPQNLSASRPQDRQFILSSKKLLLSDSGFYLCAWSYSNQPQHFGDGTRLSIL.

The V gene is TRBV20-1, the J gene TRBJ2-5, with D perhaps assigned TRBD1 or TRBD2 (6 bases each). The CDR3 has 13 residues. The V gene's germline CDR1 is DFQATT and CDR2 SNEGSKA (reference sequence). V was pared by 2 bases and J by 4 bases, with 11 bases between. The CDR3 is CSARRGLTETQYF. The CDR3 region has the DNA TGCAGTGCTAGACGGGGGCTAACAGAGACCCAGTACTTC.